A single T cell receptor (beta chain) is shown here with its context. This entry is derived from a study of CD8+ T cells in alopecia areata. Treatment of the sample: oral pan-JAK inhibitor, 5-10 mg twice daily. Extraction of RNA preceded its reverse transcription into cDNA, which served as the sequencing template. The assay was immunoSEQ multiplex PCR, and TCRdb's table has in-frame clones only and misses some. The top ten clones hold just under 25% of a sample with some 150,000 clones, 75% to 85% of them seen once. V lost 0 bases to trimming and J lost 12 bases, with 8 bases between them. The CDR3 runs 11 residues. Germline loops: CDR1 SEHNR, CDR2 FQNEAQ (reference sequence).

The clonotype was recovered from a human donor with alopecia areata. The rearrangement links TRBV7-9 to TRBJ1-2; D not certain. Sequenced material: CD8+ T cells sorted from blood, taken at week 4, from a patient treated with tofacitinib. CDR3 sequence reads: CASSLAGFDTF. CDR3 nucleotides: TGTGCCAGCAGCTTAGCGGGGTTTGACACCTTC.